This TCR beta chain was sequenced in a study of blood T cell repertoires in COVID-19. Study-level information: Spain, Italy and the United States supplied samples that represented acute and convalescent COVID-19. PBMCs, B-cell-depleted T cells, or T cells provided the cDNA or gDNA that made up the material.

The CDR3 is 15 amino acids. V lost 0 bases and J 8 bases, leaving 16 bases between the germline ends. The V gene's germline CDR1 is KGHSH and CDR2 LQKENI. Original methodology: Reference gene primers were amplified, and this amplification served to estimate nucleated cell counts. Only in-frame clones appear in the TCRdb table, and some are missing; sequencing was by immunoSEQ multiplex PCR. V and J calls and clone size are those listed in that table; D and trimming were worked out from the DNA. The data show around 160,000 clones, 90% seen once. V is TRBV18 and J is TRBJ1-2; D is perhaps TRBD1 (5 bases). The sequencing sample was made of peripheral blood. The TCR comes from a man aged 60 to 75 with active or convalescent COVID-19. CDR3 DNA: TGTGCCAGCTCACCACCAGGCCCCCAGGGCTGGGGCTACACCTTC. It is translated as CASSPPGPQGWGYTF.